The clone carrying this T cell receptor (beta chain) was seen ten or more times. Its target is unknown. TCRdb re-called the reads with MiXCR, one entry per CDR3 protein. The sample comprises 400,000 to 550,000 distinct CDR3 sequences, around 11% of which are singletons, and roughly a tenth rests with the top ten. The data were taken from a study of T cell repertoires in cytomegalovirus infection. Study at large: An indication of both CMV infection and matching HLA type came from public TCR beta signatures. General study points: HLA-C-restricted TCR beta clonotypes specific for CMV led the ex vivo response.

The CDR3 extends over 18 amino acids. The V and J ends lost 1 base and 3 bases, in that order; junction bases with no gene match: 12. The V and J genes are TRBV12-3 or TRBV12-4 and TRBJ2-7; 10 bases fit TRBD2. The origin of this receptor is a human donor in good health (CMV status not recorded). Some clones in this sample may be carry-over from other donors' samples. The sequencing input was PBMCs. CDR3 in DNA: TGTGCCAGCAGTTTAGTCCTTGGACGTAGGACTAGCGGCTACGAGCAGTACTTC. This sequence encodes CASSLVLGRRTSGYEQYF.